These 10 T cell receptor beta chains originate from one sample sequenced in a study of cytomegalovirus exposure and HLA in healthy donors. TCRdb's copy holds only in-frame clones and misses some; the assay was immunoSEQ multiplex PCR. The sample shows some 110,000 clones, around 85% of them seen only once. Sequencing was done on a sample of PBMCs. These receptor sequences come from a man younger than 35 in good health and CMV-seropositive.

The rearrangement joins TRBV7-2 to TRBJ2-1; 10 positions match TRBD2. This CDR3 is 17 amino acids long. Germline CDR1 is SGHTA and CDR2 is FQGNSA. V dropped 5 bases and J dropped 7; count of bases not matched to a gene: 14. CDR3 in DNA: TGTGCCAGCAGCCCTCGGGGTAGCGGGGGGCCTACAAATGAGCAGTTCTTC. Protein sequence: CASSPRGSGGPTNEQFF.

The V call is TRBV4-1, the J call TRBJ1-1, with D uncertain. The CDR3 runs 14 residues. The germline gives CDR1 MGHRA, CDR2 YSYEKL. Trimming cost V 1 base and J 1 base, with 7 bases left between them. The CDR3 nucleotides are TGCGCCAGCAGCCAAGGGGCAGGGAACACTGAAGCTTTCTTT. Its protein product is CASSQGAGNTEAFF.

The chain combines TRBV6-6 with TRBJ2-1; 7 bases line up with TRBD1. V shed 2 bases and J 6 bases; nucleotides not matched to a gene: 7. CDR1 is MNHNY and CDR2 is SVGAGI in the germline V gene (reference sequence). This CDR3 contains 15 residues. The CDR3 is CASSYAQGEGNEQFF. The DNA for the CDR3 is TGTGCCAGCAGTTACGCCCAGGGGGAAGGCAATGAGCAGTTCTTC.

The chain employs TRBV19 and TRBJ2-2; TRBD1 matches 7 bases. Germline-derived CDR1 and CDR2 are LNHDA and SQIVND (reference sequence). After removal of 6 bases from V and 6 bases from J, the junction contained 10 bases not matched to a gene. CDR3 length: 15 residues. CDR3 amino acids: CASSPRQGIAGELFF. The CDR3 region has the DNA TGTGCCAGTAGCCCTCGACAGGGAATAGCCGGGGAGCTGTTTTTT.

This clone has just one count. The rearrangement joins TRBV7-2 to TRBJ1-5; D is perhaps TRBD1 (6 bases). The CDR3 spans 15 residues. Trimming took 5 bases from V and 3 from J, leaving 14 bases between them. The germline CDR1 and CDR2 sequences are SGHTA and FQGNSA. The CDR3 sequence is CASSPGGRDNQPQHF. For the CDR3, the DNA is TGTGCCAGCAGCCCGGGGGGCAGGGACAATCAGCCCCAGCATTTT.

The chain recombines TRBV5-1 with TRBJ2-3, with D perhaps TRBD2 (5 bases). Germline V gives CDR1 SGHRS, CDR2 YFSETQ. This CDR3 has 13 amino acids. V was cut by 5 bases and J by 1 base, with 8 bases left in between. The CDR3 region has the DNA TGCGCCAGCAGTTCCGGGGGCACAGATACGCAGTATTTT. It translates to CASSSGGTDTQYF.

The chain employs TRBV5-1 and TRBJ1-2; D unresolved. Between the trimmed V and J ends, which lost 0 bases and 8 bases, there was a span of 11 bases. Germline loops: CDR1 SGHRS, CDR2 YFSETQ. The CDR3 runs to 13 residues. The CDR3, as DNA: TGCGCCAGCAGCTTGGGGGGAGATGGCGGCTACACCTTC. Translated, it gives CASSLGGDGGYTF.

The rearrangement links TRBV7-8 to TRBJ2-3; D possibly corresponds to TRBD1 (6 bases). The CDR3 totals 17 residues. V was clipped by 1 base and J by 2 bases, with 16 bases between them. Germline V gives CDR1 SGHVS, CDR2 FQNEAQ. The CDR3 spells CASSLGGRDRSTDTQYF. CDR3 sequence (DNA): TGTGCCAGCAGCTTAGGAGGCCGAGACAGGTCCACAGATACGCAGTATTTT.

The genes are TRBV14 and TRBJ1-6; D call uncertain. The germline V gene has CDR1 SGHDN and CDR2 FVKESK. V gave up 1 base and J gave up 7 bases, with 11 bases separating them. This CDR3 has 15 amino acids. For the CDR3, the DNA is TGTGCCAGCAGCCAAGGGGCCCCTGGGAATTCACCCCTCCACTTT. Amino acids: CASSQGAPGNSPLHF.

V usage is TRBV15 and J usage is TRBJ1-5; 8 nucleotides agree with TRBD1. The germline CDR1 and CDR2 sequences are LNHNV and YYDKDF (reference sequence). Losses at the gene ends were 5 bases for V and 2 bases for J; bases not matched to a gene: 17. The CDR3 runs to 19 residues. The CDR3 region has the DNA TGTGCCACCAGCTTGTCCGGGACAGGCCTCAATTTTCGCAATCAGCCCCAGCATTTT. It yields the protein CATSLSGTGLNFRNQPQHF.